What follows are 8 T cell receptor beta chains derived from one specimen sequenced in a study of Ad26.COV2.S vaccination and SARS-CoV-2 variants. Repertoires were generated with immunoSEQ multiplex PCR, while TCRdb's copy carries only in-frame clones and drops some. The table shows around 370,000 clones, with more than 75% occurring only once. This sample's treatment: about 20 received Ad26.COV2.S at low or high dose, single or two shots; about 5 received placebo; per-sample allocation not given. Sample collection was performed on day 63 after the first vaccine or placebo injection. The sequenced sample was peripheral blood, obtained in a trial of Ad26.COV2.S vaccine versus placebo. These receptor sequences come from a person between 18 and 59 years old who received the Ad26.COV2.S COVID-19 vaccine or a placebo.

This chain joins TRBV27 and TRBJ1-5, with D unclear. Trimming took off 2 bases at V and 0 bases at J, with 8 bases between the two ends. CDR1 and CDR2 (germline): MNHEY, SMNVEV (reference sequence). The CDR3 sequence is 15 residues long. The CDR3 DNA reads TGTGCCAGCAGTTTAGAGGGTAATAGCAATCAGCCCCAGCATTTT. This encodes CASSLEGNSNQPQHF.

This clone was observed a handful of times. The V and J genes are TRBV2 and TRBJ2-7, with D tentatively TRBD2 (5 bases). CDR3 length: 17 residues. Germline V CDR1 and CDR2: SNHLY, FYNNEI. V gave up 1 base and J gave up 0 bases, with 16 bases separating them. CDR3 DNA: TGTGCCAGCAGTGAAGATGGGTCAGATGGGAGCTCCTACGAGCAGTACTTC. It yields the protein CASSEDGSDGSSYEQYF.

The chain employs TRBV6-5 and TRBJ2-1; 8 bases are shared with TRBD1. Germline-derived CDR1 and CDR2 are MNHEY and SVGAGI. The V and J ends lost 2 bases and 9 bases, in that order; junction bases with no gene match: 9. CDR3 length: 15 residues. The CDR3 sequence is CASSYEGQGAFEQFF. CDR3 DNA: TGTGCCAGCAGTTACGAGGGGCAGGGGGCGTTTGAGCAGTTCTTC.

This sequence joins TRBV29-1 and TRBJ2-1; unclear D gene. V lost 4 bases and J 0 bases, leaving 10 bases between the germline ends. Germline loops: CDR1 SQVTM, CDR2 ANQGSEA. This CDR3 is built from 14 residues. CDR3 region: CSVGGYNSYNEQFF. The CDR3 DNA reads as TGCAGCGTTGGTGGTTACAACTCCTACAATGAGCAGTTCTTC.

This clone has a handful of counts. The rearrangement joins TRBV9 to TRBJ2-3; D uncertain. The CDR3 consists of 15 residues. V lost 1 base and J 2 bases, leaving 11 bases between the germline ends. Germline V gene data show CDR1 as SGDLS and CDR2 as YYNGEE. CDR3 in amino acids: CASSVQGFPTDTQYF. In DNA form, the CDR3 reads TGTGCCAGCAGCGTACAAGGCTTCCCCACAGATACGCAGTATTTT.

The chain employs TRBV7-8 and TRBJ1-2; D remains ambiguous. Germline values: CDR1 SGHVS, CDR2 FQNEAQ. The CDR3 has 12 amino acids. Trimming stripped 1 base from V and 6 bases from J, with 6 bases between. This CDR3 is CASSLGDHGYTF. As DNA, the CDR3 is TGTGCCAGCAGCTTAGGCGACCATGGCTACACCTTC.

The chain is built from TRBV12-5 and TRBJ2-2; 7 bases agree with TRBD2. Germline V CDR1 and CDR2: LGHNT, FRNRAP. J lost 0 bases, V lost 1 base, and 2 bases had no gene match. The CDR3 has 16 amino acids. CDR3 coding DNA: TGTGCTAGTGGTTTGGCGAGCGGGACGAACACCGGGGAGCTGTTTTTT. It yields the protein CASGLASGTNTGELFF.

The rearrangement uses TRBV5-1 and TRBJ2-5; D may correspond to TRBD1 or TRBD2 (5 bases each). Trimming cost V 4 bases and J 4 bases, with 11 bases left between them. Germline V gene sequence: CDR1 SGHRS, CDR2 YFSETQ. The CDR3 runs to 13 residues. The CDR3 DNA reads TGCGCCAGCAGCGGCGAGGGGCCAGAGACCCAGTACTTC. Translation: CASSGEGPETQYF.